The T cell receptor (beta chain) under discussion was sequenced for a study of CD8 T cells in ankylosing spondylitis. TCRdb itself ran the 5' RACE reads through MiXCR, one entry per CDR3 protein. The sample includes around 540,000 distinct CDR3 sequences, roughly 13% of them seen just once. General study results and limits: A TCR beta motif made of fewer than 10 highly homologous variants seemed typical of ankylosing spondylitis blood.

Trimming pared 0 bases from V and 10 bases from J, leaving 10 bases between. This CDR3 contains 14 residues. CDR1 and CDR2 from the germline V gene are LGHDT and YNNKEL (reference sequence). This clonotype was seen only a few times. Its antigen is as yet unknown. The rearrangement links TRBV3-1 to TRBJ1-6; D call uncertain. Sequenced material: blood, either unsorted or a sorted T cell fraction (not recorded which). This TCR came from a male donor with ankylosing spondylitis. This chain's CDR3 is CASSQDRSTSPLHF. The CDR3, as DNA: TGTGCCAGCAGCCAAGATCGGAGTACGTCACCCCTCCACTTT.